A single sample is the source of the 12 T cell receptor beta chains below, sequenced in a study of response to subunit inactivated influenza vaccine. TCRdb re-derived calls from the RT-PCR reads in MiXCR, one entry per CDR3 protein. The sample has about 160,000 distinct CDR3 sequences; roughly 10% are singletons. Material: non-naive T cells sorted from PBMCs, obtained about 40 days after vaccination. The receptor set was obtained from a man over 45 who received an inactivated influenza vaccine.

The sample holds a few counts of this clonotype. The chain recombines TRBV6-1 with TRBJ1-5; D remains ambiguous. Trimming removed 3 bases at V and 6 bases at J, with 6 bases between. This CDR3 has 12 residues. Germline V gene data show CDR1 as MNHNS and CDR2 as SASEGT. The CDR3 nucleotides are TGTGCCAGCAGTGACTTGCGTCAGCCCCAGCATTTT. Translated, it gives CASSDLRQPQHF.

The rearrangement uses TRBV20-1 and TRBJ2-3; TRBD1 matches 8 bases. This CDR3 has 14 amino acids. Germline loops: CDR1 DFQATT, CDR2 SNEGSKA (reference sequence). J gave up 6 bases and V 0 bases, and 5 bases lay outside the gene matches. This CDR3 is CSARDSRGRDTQYF. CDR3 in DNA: TGCAGTGCTAGAGATTCCAGGGGGCGGGATACGCAGTATTTT.

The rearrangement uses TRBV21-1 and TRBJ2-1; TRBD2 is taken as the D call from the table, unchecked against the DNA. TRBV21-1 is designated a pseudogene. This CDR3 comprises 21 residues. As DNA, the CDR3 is TGTGCCAGCAGCAAAGAGCGCCCAGGAGTCCTAGGACTAGCTTCCTACAATGAGCAGTTCTTC. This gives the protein CASSKERPGVLGLASYNEQFF.

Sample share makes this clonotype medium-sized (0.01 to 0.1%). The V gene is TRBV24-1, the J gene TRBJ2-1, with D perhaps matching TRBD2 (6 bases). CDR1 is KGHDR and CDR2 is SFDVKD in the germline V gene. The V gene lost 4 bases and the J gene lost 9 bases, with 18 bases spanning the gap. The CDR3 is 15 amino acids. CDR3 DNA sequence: TGTGCCACCAGTGACAAGAGCGGGTGGGGTGGTGAGCAGTTCTTC. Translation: CATSDKSGWGGEQFF.

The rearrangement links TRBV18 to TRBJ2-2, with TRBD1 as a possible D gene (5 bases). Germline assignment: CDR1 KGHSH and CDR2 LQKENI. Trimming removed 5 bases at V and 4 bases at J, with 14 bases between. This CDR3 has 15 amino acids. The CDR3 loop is CASSFREDGTGELFF. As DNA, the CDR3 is TGTGCCAGCTCATTCAGGGAAGACGGCACCGGGGAGCTGTTTTTT.

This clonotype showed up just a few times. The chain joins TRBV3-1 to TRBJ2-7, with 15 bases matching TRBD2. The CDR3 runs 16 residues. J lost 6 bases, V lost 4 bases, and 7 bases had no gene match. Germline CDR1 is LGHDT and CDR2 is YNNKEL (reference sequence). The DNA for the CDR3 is TGTGCCAGCAGCCGAGGGACTAGCGGGAGGACTGGCGAGCAGTACTTC. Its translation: CASSRGTSGRTGEQYF.

CDR3 amino acids: CASSVGQGNQPQHF. CDR3 in DNA: TGTGCCAGCAGTGTGGGACAGGGGAATCAGCCCCAGCATTTT. This chain uses TRBV12-3 or TRBV12-4 with TRBJ1-5; 10 nucleotides line up with TRBD1. Trimming removed 5 bases from V and 4 bases from J; junction bases left unmatched: 2. The CDR3 runs 14 residues.

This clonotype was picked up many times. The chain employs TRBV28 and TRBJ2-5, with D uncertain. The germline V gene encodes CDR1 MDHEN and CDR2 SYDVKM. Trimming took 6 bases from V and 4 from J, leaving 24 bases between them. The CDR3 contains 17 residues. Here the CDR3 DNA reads TGTGCCAGCAGCCTTATCTTTGGATCCCGGAGAGGAGAGACCCAGTACTTC. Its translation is CASSLIFGSRRGETQYF.

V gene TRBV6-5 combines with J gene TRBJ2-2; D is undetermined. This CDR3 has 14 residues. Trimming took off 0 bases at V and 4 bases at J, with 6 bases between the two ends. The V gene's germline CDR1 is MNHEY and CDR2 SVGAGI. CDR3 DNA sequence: TGTGCCAGCAGTTACTCTCCAGGCACCGGGGAGCTGTTTTTT. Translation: CASSYSPGTGELFF.

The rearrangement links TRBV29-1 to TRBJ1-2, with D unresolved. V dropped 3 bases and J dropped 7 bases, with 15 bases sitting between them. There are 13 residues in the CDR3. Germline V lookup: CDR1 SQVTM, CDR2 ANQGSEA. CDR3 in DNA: TGCAGCGTTGAGAGTGGCAGCGTGGGTGGCTACACCTTC. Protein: CSVESGSVGGYTF.

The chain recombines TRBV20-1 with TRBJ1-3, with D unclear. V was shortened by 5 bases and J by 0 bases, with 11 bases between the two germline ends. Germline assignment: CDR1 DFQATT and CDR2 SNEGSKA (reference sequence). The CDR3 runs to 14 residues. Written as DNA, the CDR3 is TGCAGTGCTTCCGACCCGAGCTCTGGAAACACCATATATTTT. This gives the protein CSASDPSSGNTIYF.

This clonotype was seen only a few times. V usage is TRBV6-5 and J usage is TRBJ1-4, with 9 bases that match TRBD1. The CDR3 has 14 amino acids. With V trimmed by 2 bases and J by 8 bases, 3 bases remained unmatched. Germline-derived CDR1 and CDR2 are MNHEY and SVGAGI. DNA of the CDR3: TGTGCCAGCAGTTACAGGACAGGGGTCGAAAAACTGTTTTTT. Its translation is CASSYRTGVEKLFF.